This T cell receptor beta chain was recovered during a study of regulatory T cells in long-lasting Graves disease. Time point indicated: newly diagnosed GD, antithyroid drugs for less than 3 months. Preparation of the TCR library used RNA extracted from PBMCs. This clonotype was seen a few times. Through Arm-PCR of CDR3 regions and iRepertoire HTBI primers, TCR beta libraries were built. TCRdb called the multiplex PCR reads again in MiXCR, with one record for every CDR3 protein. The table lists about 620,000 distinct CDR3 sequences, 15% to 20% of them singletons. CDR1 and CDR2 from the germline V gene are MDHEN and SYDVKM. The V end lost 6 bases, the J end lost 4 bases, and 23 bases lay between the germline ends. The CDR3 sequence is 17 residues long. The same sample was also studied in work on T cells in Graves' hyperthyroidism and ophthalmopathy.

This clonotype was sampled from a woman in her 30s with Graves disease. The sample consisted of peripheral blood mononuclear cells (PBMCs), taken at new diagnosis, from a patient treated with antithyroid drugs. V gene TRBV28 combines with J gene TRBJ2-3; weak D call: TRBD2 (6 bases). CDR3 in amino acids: CASSSRDGFSGADTQYF. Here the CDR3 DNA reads TGTGCCAGCAGCTCGAGGGACGGATTCTCGGGAGCAGATACGCAGTATTTT.